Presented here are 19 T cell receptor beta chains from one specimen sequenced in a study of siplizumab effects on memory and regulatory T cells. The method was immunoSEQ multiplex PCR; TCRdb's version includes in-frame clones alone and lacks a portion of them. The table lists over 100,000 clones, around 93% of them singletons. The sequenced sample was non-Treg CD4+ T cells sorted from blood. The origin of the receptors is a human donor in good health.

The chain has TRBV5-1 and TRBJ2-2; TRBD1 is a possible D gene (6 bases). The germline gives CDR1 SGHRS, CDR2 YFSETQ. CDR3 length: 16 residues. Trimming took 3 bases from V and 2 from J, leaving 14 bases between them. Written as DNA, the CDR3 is TGCGCCAGCAGCTCCCTTCTGGACAGCAACACCGGGGAGCTGTTTTTT. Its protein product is CASSSLLDSNTGELFF.

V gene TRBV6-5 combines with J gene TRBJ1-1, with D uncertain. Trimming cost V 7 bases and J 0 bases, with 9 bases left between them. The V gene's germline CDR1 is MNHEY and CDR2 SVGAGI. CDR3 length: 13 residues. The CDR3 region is CASTPTLNTEAFF. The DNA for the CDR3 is TGTGCCAGCACCCCGACTTTGAACACTGAAGCTTTCTTT.

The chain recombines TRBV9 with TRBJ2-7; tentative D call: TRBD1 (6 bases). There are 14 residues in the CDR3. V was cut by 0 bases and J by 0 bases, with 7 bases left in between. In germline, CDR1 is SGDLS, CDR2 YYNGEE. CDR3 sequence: CASSVGQVSYEQYF. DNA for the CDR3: TGTGCCAGCAGCGTAGGACAGGTCTCCTACGAGCAGTACTTC.

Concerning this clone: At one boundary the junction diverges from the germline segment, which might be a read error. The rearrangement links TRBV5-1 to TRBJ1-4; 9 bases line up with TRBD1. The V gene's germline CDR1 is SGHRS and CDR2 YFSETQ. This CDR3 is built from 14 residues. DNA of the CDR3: TGCGCCAGCAGCGGGACAGGGTCACCTCCGGTTCTCCGTTTT. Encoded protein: CASSGTGSPPVLRF.

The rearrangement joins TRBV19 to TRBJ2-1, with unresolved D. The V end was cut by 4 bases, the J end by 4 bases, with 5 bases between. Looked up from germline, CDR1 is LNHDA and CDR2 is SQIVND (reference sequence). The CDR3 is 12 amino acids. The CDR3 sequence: CASSTEYNEQFF. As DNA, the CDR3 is TGTGCCAGTAGTACGGAATACAATGAGCAGTTCTTC.

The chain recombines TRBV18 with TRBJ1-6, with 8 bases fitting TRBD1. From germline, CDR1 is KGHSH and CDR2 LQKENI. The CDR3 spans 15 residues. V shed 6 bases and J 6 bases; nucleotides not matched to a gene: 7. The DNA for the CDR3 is TGTGCCAGCTCGGTCGGACAGGGCCTTAATTCACCCCTCCACTTT. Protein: CASSVGQGLNSPLHF. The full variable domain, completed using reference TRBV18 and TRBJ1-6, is NAGVMQNPRHLVRRRGQEARLRCSPMKGHSHVYWYRQLPEEGLKFMVYLQKENIIDESGMPKERFSAEFPKEGPSILRIQQVVRGDSAAYFCASSVGQGLNSPLHFGNGTRLTVT.

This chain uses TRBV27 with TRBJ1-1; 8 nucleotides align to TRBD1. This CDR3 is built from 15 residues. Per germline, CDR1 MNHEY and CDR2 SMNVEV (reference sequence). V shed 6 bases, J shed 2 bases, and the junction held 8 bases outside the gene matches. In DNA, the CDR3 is TGTGCCAGCAGGGGGGACAGGAGACGTAACACTGAAGCTTTCTTT. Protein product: CASRGDRRRNTEAFF.

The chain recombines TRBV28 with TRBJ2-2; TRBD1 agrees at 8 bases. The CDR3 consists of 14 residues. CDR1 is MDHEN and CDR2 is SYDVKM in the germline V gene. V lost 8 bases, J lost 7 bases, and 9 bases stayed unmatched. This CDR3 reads CASRAGGWIGELFF. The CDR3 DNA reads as TGTGCCAGCCGGGCAGGGGGCTGGATCGGGGAGCTGTTTTTT.

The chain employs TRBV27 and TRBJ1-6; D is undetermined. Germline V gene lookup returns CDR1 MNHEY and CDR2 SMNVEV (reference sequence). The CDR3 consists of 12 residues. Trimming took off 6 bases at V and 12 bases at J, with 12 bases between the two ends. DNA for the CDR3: TGTGCCAGCAGAAACCTCGCAGTACCCCTCCACTTT. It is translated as CASRNLAVPLHF.

Written as DNA, the CDR3 is TGTGCCAGTAGTATGACAGCAACTAATGAAAAACTGTTTTTT. This gives the protein CASSMTATNEKLFF. The chain joins TRBV19 to TRBJ1-4; perhaps TRBD1 as D (5 bases). Trimming removed 3 bases at V and 0 bases at J, with 5 bases between. Per germline, CDR1 LNHDA and CDR2 SQIVND (reference sequence). The CDR3 covers 14 residues.

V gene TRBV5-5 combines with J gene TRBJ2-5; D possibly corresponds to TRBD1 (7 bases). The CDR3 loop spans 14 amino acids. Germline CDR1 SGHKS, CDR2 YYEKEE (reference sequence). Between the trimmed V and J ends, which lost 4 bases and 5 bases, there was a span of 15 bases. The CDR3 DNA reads TGTGCCAGCAGCGATCAGGGGGGATTGGAGACCCAGTACTTC. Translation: CASSDQGGLETQYF. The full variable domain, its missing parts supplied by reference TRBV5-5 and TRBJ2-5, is DAGVTQSPTHLIKTRGQQVTLRCSPISGHKSVSWYQQVLGQGPQFIFQYYEKEERGRGNFPDRFSARQFPNYSSELNVNALLLGDSALYLCASSDQGGLETQYFGPGTRLLVL.

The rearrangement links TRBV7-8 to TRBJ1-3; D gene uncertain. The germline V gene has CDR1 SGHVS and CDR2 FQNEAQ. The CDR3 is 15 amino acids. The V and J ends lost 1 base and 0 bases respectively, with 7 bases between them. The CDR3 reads CASSLVEGSGNTIYF. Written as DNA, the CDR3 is TGTGCCAGCAGCTTAGTGGAGGGCTCTGGAAACACCATATATTTT. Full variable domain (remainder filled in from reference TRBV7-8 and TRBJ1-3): GAGVSQSPRYKVAKRGQDVALRCDPISGHVSLFWYQQALGQGPEFLTYFQNEAQLDKSGLPSDRFFAERPEGSVSTLKIQRTQQEDSAVYLCASSLVEGSGNTIYFGEGSWLTVV.

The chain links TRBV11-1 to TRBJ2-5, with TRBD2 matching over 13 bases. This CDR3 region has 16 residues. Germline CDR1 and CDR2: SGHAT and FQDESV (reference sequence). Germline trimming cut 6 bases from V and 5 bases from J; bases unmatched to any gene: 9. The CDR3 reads CASRPTSGGARETQYF. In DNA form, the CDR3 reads TGTGCCAGCAGGCCAACTAGCGGGGGGGCCCGGGAGACCCAGTACTTC.

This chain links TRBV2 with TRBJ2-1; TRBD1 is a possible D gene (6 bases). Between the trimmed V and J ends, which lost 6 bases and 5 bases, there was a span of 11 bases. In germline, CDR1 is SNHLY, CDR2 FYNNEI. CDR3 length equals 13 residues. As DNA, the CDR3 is TGTGCCAGCAGGACGACAGGACACAATGAGCAGTTCTTC. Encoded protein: CASRTTGHNEQFF.

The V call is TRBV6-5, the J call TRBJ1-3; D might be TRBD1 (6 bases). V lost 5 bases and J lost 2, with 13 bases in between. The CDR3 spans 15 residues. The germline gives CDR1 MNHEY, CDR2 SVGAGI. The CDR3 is CASSPGGGTGNTIYF. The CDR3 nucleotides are TGTGCCAGCAGTCCCGGAGGGGGGACTGGAAACACCATATATTTT.

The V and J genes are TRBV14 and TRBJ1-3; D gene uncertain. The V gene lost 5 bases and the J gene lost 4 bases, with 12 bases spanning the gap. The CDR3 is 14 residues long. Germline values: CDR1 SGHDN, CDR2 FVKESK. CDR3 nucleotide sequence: TGTGCCAGCAGCGACTCCAGCTCGGGAAACACCATATATTTT. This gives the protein CASSDSSSGNTIYF. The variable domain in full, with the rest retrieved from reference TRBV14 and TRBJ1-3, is EAGVTQFPSHSVIEKGQTVTLRCDPISGHDNLYWYRRVMGKEIKFLLHFVKESKQDESGMPNNRFLAERTGGTYSTLKVQPAELEDSGVYFCASSDSSSGNTIYFGEGSWLTVV.

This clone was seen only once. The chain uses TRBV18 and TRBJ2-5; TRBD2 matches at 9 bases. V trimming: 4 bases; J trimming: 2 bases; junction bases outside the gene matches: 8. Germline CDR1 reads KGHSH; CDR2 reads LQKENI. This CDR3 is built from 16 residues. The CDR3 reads CASSLGLATGQETQYF. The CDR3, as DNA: TGTGCCAGCTCACTTGGACTAGCGACAGGTCAAGAGACCCAGTACTTC. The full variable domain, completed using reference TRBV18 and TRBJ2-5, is NAGVMQNPRHLVRRRGQEARLRCSPMKGHSHVYWYRQLPEEGLKFMVYLQKENIIDESGMPKERFSAEFPKEGPSILRIQQVVRGDSAAYFCASSLGLATGQETQYFGPGTRLLVL.

The CDR3 DNA sequence: TGTGCCAGCAGCCCTAGGGACTTAGGGGCCGGGGAGCTGTTTTTT. This codes for CASSPRDLGAGELFF. The V gene is TRBV7-8, the J gene TRBJ2-2; maybe TRBD2 (6 bases). The germline CDR1 and CDR2 sequences are SGHVS and FQNEAQ. The V end lost 5 bases, the J end lost 6 bases, and 16 bases lay between the germline ends. The CDR3 has 15 amino acids.

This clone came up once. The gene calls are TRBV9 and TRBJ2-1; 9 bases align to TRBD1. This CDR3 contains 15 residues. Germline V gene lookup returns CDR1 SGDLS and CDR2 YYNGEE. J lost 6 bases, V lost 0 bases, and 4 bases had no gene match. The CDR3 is CASSVEGQGLNEQFF. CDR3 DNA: TGTGCCAGCAGCGTAGAGGGACAGGGTCTCAATGAGCAGTTCTTC.